Below, 9 T cell receptor beta chains from the same sample are listed, as sequenced in a study of blood T cell repertoires in COVID-19. Sequencing was performed with immunoSEQ multiplex PCR; in TCRdb, only in-frame clones are kept and a portion is missing. The sample holds roughly 100,000 clones, roughly 83% seen once. Sample: peripheral blood. The receptor set was obtained from a woman aged 80 or over with active or convalescent COVID-19.

V gene TRBV7-8 combines with J gene TRBJ2-3, with 7 nucleotides matching TRBD1. The CDR3 totals 15 residues. The germline V gene encodes CDR1 SGHVS and CDR2 FQNEAQ. V shed 4 bases and J 2 bases; nucleotides not matched to a gene: 6. The CDR3 loop is CASSSRGGTTDTQYF. The CDR3 DNA reads as TGTGCCAGCAGCTCGAGAGGGGGCACCACAGATACGCAGTATTTT.

The chain couples TRBV19 to TRBJ2-5; 10 bases agree with TRBD2. The CDR3 has 15 residues. V shed 5 bases, J shed 6 bases, and the junction held 9 bases outside the gene matches. Germline CDR1 is LNHDA and CDR2 is SQIVND (reference sequence). CDR3 in amino acids: CASSVSGGALQTQYF. CDR3 in DNA: TGTGCCAGTAGTGTCAGCGGGGGGGCCCTTCAGACCCAGTACTTC.

The chain has TRBV18 and TRBJ1-2, with D unclear. CDR3 length: 16 amino acids. Deletions cut 4 bases from V and 1 base from J, with 16 bases between. Germline loops: CDR1 KGHSH, CDR2 LQKENI. The CDR3 DNA is TGTGCCAGCTCACGCGTTCGCTCGGCGGATAACTATGGCTACACCTTC. This encodes CASSRVRSADNYGYTF.

The chain couples TRBV28 to TRBJ1-2; tentatively, D is TRBD1 (5 bases). The CDR3 is made up of 15 amino acids. Between the trimmed V and J ends, which lost 6 bases and 0 bases, there was a span of 14 bases. The germline gives CDR1 MDHEN, CDR2 SYDVKM. The CDR3 nucleotides read TGTGCCAGCAGCCTACCAGGGTCCCCTAACTATGGCTACACCTTC. Translation: CASSLPGSPNYGYTF.

CDR3 protein: CASSPTTGGYEQYF. In nucleotides, the CDR3 is TGTGCCAGCAGCCCGACGACAGGGGGCTACGAGCAGTACTTC. The chain recombines TRBV11-2 with TRBJ2-7; the match to TRBD1 covers 9 bases. The germline V gene encodes CDR1 SGHAT and CDR2 FQNNGV. V was pared by 5 bases and J by 3 bases, with 5 bases of the junction left unmatched. The CDR3 is 14 residues long. Looking up the rest from reference TRBV11-2 and TRBJ2-7 gives the full variable domain: EAGVAQSPRYKIIEKRQSVAFWCNPISGHATLYWYQQILGQGPKLLIQFQNNGVVDDSQLPKDRFSAERLKGVDSTLKIQPAKLEDSAVYLCASSPTTGGYEQYFGPGTRLTVT.

The rearrangement links TRBV5-1 to TRBJ2-5; 9 positions match TRBD2. V gave up 0 bases and J gave up 4 bases; unmatched junction bases: 4. The germline gives CDR1 SGHRS, CDR2 YFSETQ. The CDR3 runs 15 residues. This chain's CDR3 is CASSLGGGASETQYF. In DNA, the CDR3 is TGCGCCAGCAGCTTGGGCGGGGGGGCCTCAGAGACCCAGTACTTC.

The chain employs TRBV6-5 and TRBJ1-2; D is unresolved. CDR3 length: 13 residues. In germline, CDR1 is MNHEY, CDR2 SVGAGI. The V end lost 9 bases, the J end lost 5 bases, and 16 bases lay between the germline ends. The CDR3 DNA follows: TGTGCCAGTCTCTCTCCGCGAACGTATGGCTACACCTTC. This gives the protein CASLSPRTYGYTF.

The CDR3 DNA sequence: TGTGCCAGCATTTCCCTTACGGCAGGGAACTCACCCCTCCACTTT. Its translation is CASISLTAGNSPLHF. The chain is built from TRBV28 and TRBJ1-6, with D possibly being TRBD1 (5 bases). CDR3 length: 15 amino acids. Germline loops: CDR1 MDHEN, CDR2 SYDVKM. The ends were cut back, 7 bases at V and 10 bases at J, with 20 bases in the middle.

The V call is TRBV10-3, the J call TRBJ1-1; the D gene is possibly TRBD1 (5 bases). CDR1 is ENHRY and CDR2 is SYGVKD in the germline V gene. This CDR3 is built from 13 residues. V was shortened by 7 bases and J by 2 bases, with 11 bases between the two germline ends. The CDR3 nucleotides read TGTGCCATCACCATCGGGGGAAACACTGAAGCTTTCTTT. This translates into CAITIGGNTEAFF.